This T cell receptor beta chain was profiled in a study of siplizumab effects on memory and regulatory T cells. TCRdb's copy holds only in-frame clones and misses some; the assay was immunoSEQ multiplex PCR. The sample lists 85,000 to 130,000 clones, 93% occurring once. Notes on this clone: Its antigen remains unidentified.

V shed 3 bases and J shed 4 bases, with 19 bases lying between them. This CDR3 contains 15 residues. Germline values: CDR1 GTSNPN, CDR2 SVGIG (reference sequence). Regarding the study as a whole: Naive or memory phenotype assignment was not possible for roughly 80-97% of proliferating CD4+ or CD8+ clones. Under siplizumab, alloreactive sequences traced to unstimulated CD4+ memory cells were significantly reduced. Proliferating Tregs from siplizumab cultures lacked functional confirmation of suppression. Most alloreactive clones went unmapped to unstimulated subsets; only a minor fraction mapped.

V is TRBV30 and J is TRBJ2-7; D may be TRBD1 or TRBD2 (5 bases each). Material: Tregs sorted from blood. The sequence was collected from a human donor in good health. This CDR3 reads CAWSPKGSRRYEQYF. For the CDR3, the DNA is TGTGCCTGGAGCCCTAAGGGGTCAAGGAGGTACGAGCAGTACTTC.